This is a list of T cell receptor beta chains from one sample in a study of cytomegalovirus exposure and HLA in healthy donors. Libraries were prepared by immunoSEQ multiplex PCR; TCRdb keeps only in-frame clonotypes and omits some of them. Of 150,000 to 200,000 clones listed, around nine tenths are singletons. Sequenced: PBMCs. The receptors here all came from a man aged 30 to 45 in good health and CMV-seropositive. Both conserved end residues are part of each CDR3. Each record gives: D gene, J gene, V gene, clone size, CDR3 DNA, CDR3 protein. The D gene is left open where the match is weak. Clone size is stated in some rows and not others, as once, few, many or a class when expanded.

NA | TRBJ2-6 | TRBV5-6 | NA | TGTGCCAGCAAGGCTCCTGGGGCCAACGTCCTGACTTTC | CASKAPGANVLTF
NA | TRBJ2-3 | TRBV2 | NA | TGTGCCAGCAGTGAAGCGCTTACTAGCACAGATACGCAGTATTTT | CASSEALTSTDTQYF
NA | TRBJ2-7 | TRBV7-2 | NA | TGTGCCAGCAGCTTCGGGACAACCTACGAGCAGTACTTC | CASSFGTTYEQYF
TRBD2 | TRBJ2-7 | TRBV6-5 | NA | TGTGCCAGCAGTATACTAGCGGGATTGGGGGAGCAGTACTTC | CASSILAGLGEQYF
NA | TRBJ2-5 | TRBV7-7 | NA | TGTGCTAGCAGCTCGAGGGGGGGGGAAGAAGAGACCCAGTACTTC | CASSSRGGEEETQYF
NA | TRBJ1-4 | TRBV5-1 | NA | TGCGCCAGCAGCTTGGGAGTACAGGGCCGGGAAAAACTGTTTTTT | CASSLGVQGREKLFF
NA | TRBJ2-1 | TRBV7-2 | NA | TGTGCCAGCAGCGCCTCGAATGGTGAGCAGTTCTTC | CASSASNGEQFF
TRBD1 | TRBJ2-1 | TRBV7-6 | few | TGTGCCAGCAGCTCAGTCCCGGGACAGGGCAATGAGCAGTTCTTC | CASSSVPGQGNEQFF
TRBD1 | TRBJ2-5 | TRBV15 | NA | TGTGCCACCAGCAAGGACAGGGGAAAGTACCAAGAGACCCAGTACTTC | CATSKDRGKYQETQYF
TRBD2 | TRBJ2-7 | TRBV27 | NA | TGTGCCAGCAGGTTTCGGGGACTAGCGGGAGGCTACGAGCAGTACTTC | CASRFRGLAGGYEQYF
TRBD1 | TRBJ2-7 | TRBV5-1 | few | TGCGCCAGCAGCTCTCCGGGGCAGGGGGCCTACGAGCAGTACTTC | CASSSPGQGAYEQYF
NA | TRBJ2-7 | TRBV5-8 | NA | TGTGCCAGCAGCCAGGGGGGGACGACAGGATACGAGCAGTACTTC | CASSQGGTTGYEQYF
NA | TRBJ2-7 | TRBV27 | NA | TGTGCCAGCAGTTTAACGGGTTCCTACGAGCAGTACTTC | CASSLTGSYEQYF
TRBD2 | TRBJ2-7 | TRBV7-3 | once | TGTGCCAGCAGCTTTCAAAAGAGCGGGGCCTCCTACGAGCAGTACTTC | CASSFQKSGASYEQYF
NA | TRBJ1-5 | TRBV6-1 | NA | TGTGCCAGCAGTGAATGGCACAGGGTAGAGCAGCCCCAGCATTTT | CASSEWHRVEQPQHF
NA | TRBJ2-7 | TRBV10-3 | NA | TGTGCCATCGGAAACTACGAGCAGTACTTC | CAIGNYEQYF
TRBD2 | TRBJ2-7 | TRBV11-3 | NA | TGTGCCAGCAGCTCTAGCGGGCTGCTCCGTGCCTACGAGCAGTACTTC | CASSSSGLLRAYEQYF
TRBD2 | TRBJ2-7 | TRBV7-3 | NA | TGTGCCAGCAGCTCAGGGACTAGCGGGGCAACCTACGAGCAGTACTTC | CASSSGTSGATYEQYF
TRBD1 | TRBJ2-7 | TRBV15 | NA | TGTGCCACCAGCAGTTGGGACAGGGACTACGAGCAGTACTTC | CATSSWDRDYEQYF
TRBD2 | TRBJ2-3 | TRBV28 | NA | TGTGCCAGCACCCCCGTTCCGGAACTAGCGAAGTCTGATACGCAGTATTTT | CASTPVPELAKSDTQYF
TRBD1 | TRBJ2-7 | TRBV5-1 | NA | TGCGCCAGCAGCCGGGGGACAGGGGGTGACGAGCAGTACTTC | CASSRGTGGDEQYF
NA | TRBJ1-1 | TRBV4-1 | few | TGCGCCAGCAGCCACCGGACCGGTATGAACACTGAAGCTTTCTTT | CASSHRTGMNTEAFF
NA | TRBJ2-7 | TRBV5-5 | NA | TGTGCCAGCAGCCACCTTCAGGGGTTAGCCGAGCAGTACTTC | CASSHLQGLAEQYF
NA | TRBJ2-3 | TRBV2 | NA | TGTGCCAGCAGTGAAGGAGCGGTCACAGATACGCAGTATTTT | CASSEGAVTDTQYF
TRBD1 | TRBJ1-1 | TRBV6-5 | NA | TGTGCCAGCCTCGACAGGGGAAAAGGAGCTTTCTTT | CASLDRGKGAFF
NA | TRBJ1-5 | TRBV7-6 | NA | TGTGCCAGCAGCTTGGGGTCGATGGACAATCAGCCCCAGCATTTT | CASSLGSMDNQPQHF
TRBD1 | TRBJ1-1 | TRBV5-1 | NA | TGCGCCAGCACTTTGGACAGGGCGAACACTGAAGCTTTCTTT | CASTLDRANTEAFF
TRBD2 | TRBJ2-7 | TRBV28 | NA | TGTGCCAGCAGTAACCAGGGACTAGTTCAATACGAGCAGTACTTC | CASSNQGLVQYEQYF
NA | TRBJ1-2 | TRBV18 | NA | TGTGCCAGCTCACCCACGACAGATGGCTACACCTTC | CASSPTTDGYTF
TRBD1 | TRBJ1-3 | TRBV6-5 | NA | TGTGCCAGCAGCCCAACAGGGGTGGCTGGAAACACCATATATTTT | CASSPTGVAGNTIYF
TRBD1 | TRBJ1-5 | TRBV4-1 | NA | TGCGCCAGCAGCATAGGGACAGGGCAGGCCCAGCATTTT | CASSIGTGQAQHF
NA | TRBJ1-3 | TRBV4-1 | NA | TGCGCCAGCAGCCTTCCGACAGGAACCTCTGGAAACACCATATATTTT | CASSLPTGTSGNTIYF
TRBD1 | TRBJ2-7 | TRBV6-1 | NA | TGTGCCAGCAGTGTTGACAGGGGCACCTACGAGCAGTACTTC | CASSVDRGTYEQYF
NA | TRBJ2-7 | TRBV2 | many | TGTGCCACCGGGACCTTCTACGAGCAGTACTTC | CATGTFYEQYF
NA | TRBJ2-5 | TRBV6-4 | NA | TGTGCCAGCAGCGAATCTGGGCGGGAGACCCAGTACTTC | CASSESGRETQYF
TRBD2 | TRBJ2-5 | TRBV11-3 | NA | TGTGCCAGCCTAGGGGCGGGGGTCCAAGAGACCCAGTACTTC | CASLGAGVQETQYF
NA | TRBJ2-3 | TRBV2 | once | TGTGCCAGCAGTGAACTCGGGCTAGATGGTGCAGATACGCAGTATTTT | CASSELGLDGADTQYF
TRBD1 | TRBJ1-1 | TRBV29-1 | few | TGCAGCGTACACAGGACAGGGAACACTGAAGCTTTCTTT | CSVHRTGNTEAFF
TRBD1 | TRBJ2-7 | TRBV13 | NA | TGTGCCACCCAGCTTATAGGACAGGGGTTCGACGAGCAGTACTTC | CATQLIGQGFDEQYF
NA | TRBJ2-1 | TRBV20-1 | NA | TGCAGTGCCAGCTACAATGAGCAGTTCTTC | CSASYNEQFF
NA | TRBJ1-1 | TRBV2 | once | TGTGCCAGCAATTTACAGGGATCGAACACTGAAGCTTTCTTT | CASNLQGSNTEAFF